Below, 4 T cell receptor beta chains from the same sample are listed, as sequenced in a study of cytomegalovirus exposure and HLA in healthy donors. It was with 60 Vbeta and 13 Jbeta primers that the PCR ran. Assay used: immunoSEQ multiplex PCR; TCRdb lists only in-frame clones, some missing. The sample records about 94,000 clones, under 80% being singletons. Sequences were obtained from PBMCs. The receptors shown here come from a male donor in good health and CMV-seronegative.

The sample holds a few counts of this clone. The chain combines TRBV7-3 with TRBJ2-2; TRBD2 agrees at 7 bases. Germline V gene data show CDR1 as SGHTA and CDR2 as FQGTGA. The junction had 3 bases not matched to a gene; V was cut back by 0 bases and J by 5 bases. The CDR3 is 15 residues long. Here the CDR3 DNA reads TGTGCCAGCAGCTTAACGTTCGGGGGGACCGGGGAGCTGTTTTTT. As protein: CASSLTFGGTGELFF.

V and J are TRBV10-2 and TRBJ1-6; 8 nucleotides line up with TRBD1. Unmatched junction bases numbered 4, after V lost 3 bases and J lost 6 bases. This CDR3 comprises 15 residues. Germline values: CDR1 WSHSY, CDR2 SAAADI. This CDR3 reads CASSDRGQGNSPLHF. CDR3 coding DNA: TGCGCCAGCAGTGACCGAGGACAGGGTAATTCACCCCTCCACTTT.

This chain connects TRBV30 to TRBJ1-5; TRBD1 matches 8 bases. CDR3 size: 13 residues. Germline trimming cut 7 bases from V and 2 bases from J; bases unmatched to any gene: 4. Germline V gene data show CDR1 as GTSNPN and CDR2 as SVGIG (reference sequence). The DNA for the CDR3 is TGTGCCTCGGACAGGGAGGGCAATCAGCCCCAGCATTTT. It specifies CASDREGNQPQHF.

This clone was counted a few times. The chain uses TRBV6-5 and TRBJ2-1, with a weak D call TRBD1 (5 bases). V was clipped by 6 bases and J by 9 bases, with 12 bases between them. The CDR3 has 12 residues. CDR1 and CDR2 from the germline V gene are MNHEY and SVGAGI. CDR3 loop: CASSSSGSEQFF. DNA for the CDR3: TGTGCCAGCAGCTCTTCAGGGTCTGAGCAGTTCTTC.